This entry features one T cell receptor (beta chain) sequence. The sample comes from a study of blood T cell repertoires in COVID-19. Measured with immunoSEQ multiplex PCR; TCRdb has only the in-frame clones, and not every one. The sample gives around 88,000 clones, roughly 75% of which show up once; approximately 8.2% is in the top ten. There are 14 residues in the CDR3. V was clipped by 4 bases and J by 4 bases; unmatched bases: 5. Germline V lookup: CDR1 ENHRY, CDR2 SYGVKD. This TCR came from a man aged 50-60 years who had recovered from COVID-19. Sequencing input: peripheral blood. The chain uses TRBV10-3 and TRBJ1-1, with TRBD1 identical over 8 bases. The CDR3, as DNA: TGTGCCATCAGTGGGACAGGGTCCGGCACTGAAGCTTTCTTT. Encoded protein: CAISGTGSGTEAFF.